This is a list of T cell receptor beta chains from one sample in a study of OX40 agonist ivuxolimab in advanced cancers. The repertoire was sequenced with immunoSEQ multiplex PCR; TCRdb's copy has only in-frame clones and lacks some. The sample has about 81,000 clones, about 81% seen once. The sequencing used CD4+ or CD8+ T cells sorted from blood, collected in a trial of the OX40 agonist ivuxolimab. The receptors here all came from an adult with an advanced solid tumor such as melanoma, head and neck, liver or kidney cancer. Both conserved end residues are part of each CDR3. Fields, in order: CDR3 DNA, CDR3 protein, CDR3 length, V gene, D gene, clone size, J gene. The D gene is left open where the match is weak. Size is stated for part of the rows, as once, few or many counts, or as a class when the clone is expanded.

CDR3nt: TGTGCCAGCAGCTCCCCGGGACAGGGTTCCTATGGCTACACCTTC
CDR3aa: CASSSPGQGSYGYTF
len: 15
v_gene: TRBV28
d_gene: TRBD1
abundance: NA
j_gene: TRBJ1-2

CDR3nt: TGTGCCAGCAGCCCGGGGACCTACGAGCAGTACTTC
CDR3aa: CASSPGTYEQYF
len: 12
v_gene: TRBV8-2
d_gene: NA
abundance: NA
j_gene: TRBJ2-7

CDR3nt: TGTGCCAGCAGCCCCTGGACAGGGCCGAACACTGAAGCTTTCTTT
CDR3aa: CASSPWTGPNTEAFF
len: 15
v_gene: TRBV5-4
d_gene: TRBD1
abundance: NA
j_gene: TRBJ1-1

CDR3nt: TGTGCCACCAGCAGAGATGAAGAGGGGCCCTACTATGAAGCTTTCTTT
CDR3aa: CATSRDEEGPYYEAFF
len: 16
v_gene: TRBV15
d_gene: NA
abundance: NA
j_gene: TRBJ1-1

CDR3nt: TGCGCCAGCAGCGACCGGACCTATAATTCACCCCTCCACTTT
CDR3aa: CASSDRTYNSPLHF
len: 14
v_gene: TRBV5-1
d_gene: NA
abundance: NA
j_gene: TRBJ1-6

CDR3nt: TGTGCCAGCAGTTGGGGGAATGAGCAGTTCTTC
CDR3aa: CASSWGNEQFF
len: 11
v_gene: TRBV27
d_gene: NA
abundance: NA
j_gene: TRBJ2-1

CDR3nt: TGTGCCAGCTCACCGGGTCAGGGCAATCAGCCCCAGCATTTT
CDR3aa: CASSPGQGNQPQHF
len: 14
v_gene: TRBV18
d_gene: NA
abundance: NA
j_gene: TRBJ1-5

CDR3nt: TGCGCCAGCAGTACCCTTGGACTAACTGAAGCTTTCTTT
CDR3aa: CASSTLGLTEAFF
len: 13
v_gene: TRBV4-1
d_gene: NA
abundance: NA
j_gene: TRBJ1-1

CDR3nt: TGTGCCAGCAGTAAACAGCCTTTTGAAGCTTTCTTT
CDR3aa: CASSKQPFEAFF
len: 12
v_gene: TRBV28
d_gene: NA
abundance: NA
j_gene: TRBJ1-1

CDR3nt: TGTGCCAGTATTAACAGGGGTAACTATGGCTACACCTTC
CDR3aa: CASINRGNYGYTF
len: 13
v_gene: TRBV19
d_gene: TRBD1
abundance: NA
j_gene: TRBJ1-2

CDR3nt: TGTGCCAGCAGACCCCGTCAGGCGAGTAGCACAGATACGCAGTATTTT
CDR3aa: CASRPRQASSTDTQYF
len: 16
v_gene: TRBV11-2
d_gene: NA
abundance: NA
j_gene: TRBJ2-3

CDR3nt: TGTGCCAGCAGCTTAGCCGGGCCTTTTGGCGGGGAGCTGTTTTTT
CDR3aa: CASSLAGPFGGELFF
len: 15
v_gene: TRBV7-9
d_gene: NA
abundance: NA
j_gene: TRBJ2-2

CDR3nt: TGTGCCAGCAGCTTAGCTCGGTCGTATGAGCAGTTCTTC
CDR3aa: CASSLARSYEQFF
len: 13
v_gene: TRBV11-3
d_gene: NA
abundance: NA
j_gene: TRBJ2-1

CDR3nt: TGTGCCAGCAAAATCGACGGGAGCTCCTACAATGAGCAGTTCTTC
CDR3aa: CASKIDGSSYNEQFF
len: 15
v_gene: TRBV27
d_gene: NA
abundance: NA
j_gene: TRBJ2-1

CDR3nt: TGTGCCAGCAGCTTAACAGGGAAGCCTTACAATGAGCAGTTCTTC
CDR3aa: CASSLTGKPYNEQFF
len: 15
v_gene: TRBV7-2
d_gene: NA
abundance: NA
j_gene: TRBJ2-1

CDR3nt: TGTGCCAGCAGCTTACAGAACACCGGGGAGCTGTTTTTT
CDR3aa: CASSLQNTGELFF
len: 13
v_gene: TRBV13
d_gene: NA
abundance: once
j_gene: TRBJ2-2

CDR3nt: TGCGCCAGCAGCCAAAGATTTGCTAGCGGGCTCCTAGTCTACGAGCAGTACTTC
CDR3aa: CASSQRFASGLLVYEQYF
len: 18
v_gene: TRBV4-1
d_gene: TRBD2
abundance: once
j_gene: TRBJ2-7

CDR3nt: TGCGCCAGCAGTCTAAGACAGGGGCCCGATTCTAACACTGAAGCTTTCTTT
CDR3aa: CASSLRQGPDSNTEAFF
len: 17
v_gene: TRBV23-1
d_gene: TRBD1
abundance: NA
j_gene: TRBJ1-1

CDR3nt: TGTGCCACCAGCAGTGATCGGGGGGCCGGGGAGCTGTTTTTT
CDR3aa: CATSSDRGAGELFF
len: 14
v_gene: TRBV15
d_gene: TRBD2
abundance: NA
j_gene: TRBJ2-2

CDR3nt: TGTGCCAGCAGCCCAAGACAGGGCGCCAGCGAGCAGTACTTC
CDR3aa: CASSPRQGASEQYF
len: 14
v_gene: TRBV13
d_gene: TRBD1
abundance: NA
j_gene: TRBJ2-7

CDR3nt: TGTGCCAGCAGCGACCCCCCGAACACTGAAGCTTTCTTT
CDR3aa: CASSDPPNTEAFF
len: 13
v_gene: TRBV6-1
d_gene: NA
abundance: NA
j_gene: TRBJ1-1

CDR3nt: TGTGCCAGCTCACCACCAGAACCCCCACTCGAGCAGTACTTC
CDR3aa: CASSPPEPPLEQYF
len: 14
v_gene: TRBV18
d_gene: NA
abundance: NA
j_gene: TRBJ2-7

CDR3nt: TGTGCCAGCACCCTACGGGGAGGGGGTTTGGGTGAGACCCAGTACTTC
CDR3aa: CASTLRGGGLGETQYF
len: 16
v_gene: TRBV11-2
d_gene: NA
abundance: NA
j_gene: TRBJ2-5

CDR3nt: TGTGCCAGCAGTTTGGTTGGGGGACTCGAAGCTTTCTTT
CDR3aa: CASSLVGGLEAFF
len: 13
v_gene: TRBV28
d_gene: NA
abundance: NA
j_gene: TRBJ1-1

CDR3nt: TGTGCCAGCAGCTTAGGCCAGGGGGCAAATTCACCCCTCCACTTT
CDR3aa: CASSLGQGANSPLHF
len: 15
v_gene: TRBV7-8
d_gene: TRBD1
abundance: NA
j_gene: TRBJ1-6

CDR3nt: TGTGCCAGCAGCCCTTCGGTTGAGCATGGCTACACCTTC
CDR3aa: CASSPSVEHGYTF
len: 13
v_gene: TRBV11-2
d_gene: NA
abundance: NA
j_gene: TRBJ1-2

CDR3nt: TGTGCCACCAGTGGAGGGACATTCCTCAATCAGCCCCAGCATTTT
CDR3aa: CATSGGTFLNQPQHF
len: 15
v_gene: TRBV2
d_gene: NA
abundance: few
j_gene: TRBJ1-5

CDR3nt: TGTGCCAGCAGTTACCCTAGCCAAAGTGGCTACGAGCAGTACTTC
CDR3aa: CASSYPSQSGYEQYF
len: 15
v_gene: TRBV28
d_gene: NA
abundance: NA
j_gene: TRBJ2-7

CDR3nt: TGTGCCAGTAGTATCCCCCCCGTGTTGGCAAACACTGAAGCTTTCTTT
CDR3aa: CASSIPPVLANTEAFF
len: 16
v_gene: TRBV19
d_gene: NA
abundance: once
j_gene: TRBJ1-1

CDR3nt: TGCGCCAGCAGCTTGGGCGGTCTAGCGGGGCAGAAAGCCGGGGAGCTGTTTTTT
CDR3aa: CASSLGGLAGQKAGELFF
len: 18
v_gene: TRBV5-1
d_gene: TRBD2
abundance: NA
j_gene: TRBJ2-2

CDR3nt: TGTGCCAGCAGTTACTCGTCCTCTGGGGAGCTGTTTTTT
CDR3aa: CASSYSSSGELFF
len: 13
v_gene: TRBV6-5
d_gene: NA
abundance: NA
j_gene: TRBJ2-2

CDR3nt: TGTGCCAGCAGCTCGATACCAGACAGGGCGAACACTGAAGCTTTCTTT
CDR3aa: CASSSIPDRANTEAFF
len: 16
v_gene: TRBV7-9
d_gene: TRBD1
abundance: NA
j_gene: TRBJ1-1

CDR3nt: TGTGCCAGCAGCTTAGCTACAGGCCTCTCTGGAAACACCATATATTTT
CDR3aa: CASSLATGLSGNTIYF
len: 16
v_gene: TRBV7-2
d_gene: NA
abundance: once
j_gene: TRBJ1-3

CDR3nt: TGTGCCAGCAGTACCCCTAGCGGAGTTAGGAGGGAGCAGTACTTC
CDR3aa: CASSTPSGVRREQYF
len: 15
v_gene: TRBV6-5
d_gene: TRBD2
abundance: NA
j_gene: TRBJ2-7

CDR3nt: TGTGCCAGCAGTTACCCCCCTTCTTCTGAGACCCAGTACTTC
CDR3aa: CASSYPPSSETQYF
len: 14
v_gene: TRBV6-6
d_gene: NA
abundance: NA
j_gene: TRBJ2-5

CDR3nt: TGTGCCAGCAGCACCGATTACACAGATACGCAGTATTTT
CDR3aa: CASSTDYTDTQYF
len: 13
v_gene: TRBV11-3
d_gene: NA
abundance: NA
j_gene: TRBJ2-3

CDR3nt: TGTGCCAGCAGCTTAGAGCAGGGTAGGGGAGGGGAGCAGTTCTTC
CDR3aa: CASSLEQGRGGEQFF
len: 15
v_gene: TRBV11-2
d_gene: TRBD2
abundance: NA
j_gene: TRBJ2-1

CDR3nt: TGCAGCGTGGGACAGGGAGGTGGAGAAAAACTGTTTTTT
CDR3aa: CSVGQGGGEKLFF
len: 13
v_gene: TRBV29-1
d_gene: TRBD1
abundance: once
j_gene: TRBJ1-4

CDR3nt: TGTGCCAGCATTCTGGGGACAGGCGGAAACAATGAGCAGTTCTTC
CDR3aa: CASILGTGGNNEQFF
len: 15
v_gene: TRBV2
d_gene: TRBD1
abundance: once
j_gene: TRBJ2-1

CDR3nt: TGCGCCAGCAGCACCGGGACAGGGGCCTATGGCTACACCTTC
CDR3aa: CASSTGTGAYGYTF
len: 14
v_gene: TRBV5-1
d_gene: TRBD1
abundance: few
j_gene: TRBJ1-2

CDR3nt: TGTGCCAGCAGCTTACCAGGAAACACCGGGGAGCTGTTTTTT
CDR3aa: CASSLPGNTGELFF
len: 14
v_gene: TRBV7-9
d_gene: NA
abundance: NA
j_gene: TRBJ2-2

CDR3nt: TGTGCCAGCAGCAGGCAACCTGGAGGAAACTATGGCTACACCTTC
CDR3aa: CASSRQPGGNYGYTF
len: 15
v_gene: TRBV7-2
d_gene: NA
abundance: NA
j_gene: TRBJ1-2

CDR3nt: TGTGCCAGCAGTTTCGGGATAGGACAGATCAATGGCTACACCTTC
CDR3aa: CASSFGIGQINGYTF
len: 15
v_gene: TRBV6-5
d_gene: NA
abundance: NA
j_gene: TRBJ1-2

CDR3nt: TGTGCCAGCGGGGCTAGCTCCTACAATGAGCAGTTCTTC
CDR3aa: CASGASSYNEQFF
len: 13
v_gene: TRBV6-1
d_gene: NA
abundance: NA
j_gene: TRBJ2-1

CDR3nt: TGTGCCAGTAGTGCTAGACTCCATGAGCAGTTCTTC
CDR3aa: CASSARLHEQFF
len: 12
v_gene: TRBV19
d_gene: NA
abundance: NA
j_gene: TRBJ2-1

CDR3nt: TGTGCCAGCGGGAGGGGCACAGATACGCAGTATTTT
CDR3aa: CASGRGTDTQYF
len: 12
v_gene: TRBV28
d_gene: TRBD2
abundance: once
j_gene: TRBJ2-3

CDR3nt: TGTGCCAGCACATTGATACCAGGGACAGACCCAACATTCTTT
CDR3aa: CASTLIPGTDPTFF
len: 14
v_gene: TRBV6-5
d_gene: TRBD1
abundance: NA
j_gene: TRBJ1-1

CDR3nt: TGTGCCAGCAGCATATACAATCAGCCCCAGCATTTT
CDR3aa: CASSIYNQPQHF
len: 12
v_gene: TRBV7-2
d_gene: NA
abundance: NA
j_gene: TRBJ1-5

CDR3nt: TGTGCCAGCAGCTTGGGTAATGAGCAGTTCTTC
CDR3aa: CASSLGNEQFF
len: 11
v_gene: TRBV5-6
d_gene: NA
abundance: NA
j_gene: TRBJ2-1

CDR3nt: TGCGCCAGCAGCCTGACGGTGAACACTGAAGCTTTCTTT
CDR3aa: CASSLTVNTEAFF
len: 13
v_gene: TRBV10-1
d_gene: NA
abundance: NA
j_gene: TRBJ1-1

CDR3nt: TGTGCCAGCACCATCCCTACTAGCGGTGAAGAGACCCAGTACTTC
CDR3aa: CASTIPTSGEETQYF
len: 15
v_gene: TRBV28
d_gene: TRBD2
abundance: NA
j_gene: TRBJ2-5

CDR3nt: TGCGCCAGCAGCCCAGGGTCCTTCGGAGGCACAGATACGCAGTATTTT
CDR3aa: CASSPGSFGGTDTQYF
len: 16
v_gene: TRBV5-1
d_gene: NA
abundance: once
j_gene: TRBJ2-3

CDR3nt: TGTGCCAGCAGCCGAAACGAAGGGTCACCCCTCCACTTT
CDR3aa: CASSRNEGSPLHF
len: 13
v_gene: TRBV7-8
d_gene: NA
abundance: NA
j_gene: TRBJ1-6